The next 31 T cell receptor beta chains were all read from a single sample in a study of technical replicates of blood from several donors. Produced via immunoSEQ multiplex PCR; TCRdb's table is partial and in-frame only. This table holds just over 80,000 clones, around 96% found once. Specimen: T cells isolated from PBMCs. These receptor sequences come from a human donor in good health.

This clone came up once. The rearrangement uses TRBV19 and TRBJ1-2, with 9 bases aligning to TRBD1. Per germline, CDR1 LNHDA and CDR2 SQIVND (reference sequence). This CDR3 comprises 13 residues. J lost 5 bases, V lost 9 bases, and 7 bases had no gene match. CDR3 bases: TGTGCCAGCGGTACGACAGGGGGGTATGGCTACACCTTC. Translated: CASGTTGGYGYTF.

The chain is built from TRBV29-1 and TRBJ2-4; D is uncertain. Per germline, CDR1 SQVTM and CDR2 ANQGSEA. V gave up 4 bases and J gave up 8 bases, with 15 bases separating them. This CDR3 has 13 amino acids. This CDR3 is CSVASRLSDIQYF. The CDR3 DNA reads as TGCAGCGTTGCCTCCAGGTTGTCGGACATTCAGTACTTC.

The V gene is TRBV9, the J gene TRBJ2-1; no definite D call. The V end lost 0 bases, the J end lost 9 bases, and 7 bases lay between the germline ends. Germline V gene sequence: CDR1 SGDLS, CDR2 YYNGEE. This CDR3 has 12 amino acids. CDR3 amino acids: CASSVDSTEQFF. The CDR3 DNA is TGTGCCAGCAGCGTAGATAGCACTGAGCAGTTCTTC.

The chain uses TRBV7-9 and TRBJ2-5; tentative D call: TRBD2 (6 bases). The V end was cut by 5 bases, the J end by 4 bases, with 17 bases between. This CDR3 region has 15 residues. CDR1 is SEHNR, CDR2 FQNEAQ, per germline (reference sequence). CDR3 region: CASSPGRGRAETQYF. CDR3 sequence (DNA): TGTGCCAGCAGCCCCGGTCGGGGGAGAGCAGAGACCCAGTACTTC.

The chain uses TRBV19 and TRBJ2-1; perhaps TRBD2 as D (5 bases). The germline V and J ends were trimmed by 1 base and 6 bases, with 13 bases remaining between them. The CDR3 length is 15 residues. Germline V gene data show CDR1 as LNHDA and CDR2 as SQIVND (reference sequence). CDR3 residues: CASSIVLAHGNEQFF. The CDR3 nucleotides are TGTGCCAGTAGTATAGTTCTAGCCCACGGCAATGAGCAGTTCTTC.

The chain uses TRBV21-1 and TRBJ1-5; the table's TRBD1 call for D was not verified on the DNA. TRBV21-1 is termed a pseudogene. The CDR3 spans 16 residues. The DNA of the CDR3 is TGTGCCAGCAGCAAAACCCGGCAGGGGGTGGATCAGCCCCAGCATTTT. It codes for CASSKTRQGVDQPQHF.

The V gene is TRBV28, the J gene TRBJ1-1; D gene uncertain. V lost 8 bases and J lost 3, with 13 bases in between. The CDR3 contains 13 residues. Per the germline V gene, CDR1 is MDHEN and CDR2 is SYDVKM. CDR3 sequence reads: CASVRGDDTEAFF. CDR3 coding DNA: TGTGCCAGCGTCCGCGGAGATGACACTGAAGCTTTCTTT.

The rearrangement links TRBV4-3 to TRBJ1-2; D is perhaps TRBD1 (5 bases). The CDR3 is 16 amino acids. In germline, CDR1 is LGHNA, CDR2 YSLEER. V dropped 1 base and J dropped 3 bases, with 15 bases sitting between them. The CDR3 sequence: CASSQGLRGEDYGYTF. The CDR3 DNA sequence: TGCGCCAGCAGCCAAGGCCTCCGAGGGGAGGACTATGGCTACACCTTC.

CDR3 residues: CASSGLGQGQNIQYF. CDR3 DNA: TGTGCCAGCAGTGGTCTAGGACAGGGGCAAAACATTCAGTACTTC. The chain links TRBV2 to TRBJ2-4; 9 nucleotides agree with TRBD1. CDR1 is SNHLY, CDR2 FYNNEI, per germline. J lost 5 bases, V lost 4 bases, and 6 bases had no gene match. The CDR3 is made up of 15 amino acids.

The rearrangement links TRBV28 to TRBJ2-4; D not resolved. Between the trimmed V and J ends, which lost 3 bases and 0 bases, there was a span of 9 bases. The CDR3 extends over 15 amino acids. From germline, CDR1 is MDHEN and CDR2 SYDVKM. This CDR3 reads CASSFPTLAKNIQYF. The DNA for the CDR3 is TGTGCCAGCAGTTTCCCCACTCTAGCCAAAAACATTCAGTACTTC.

The chain has TRBV11-3 and TRBJ1-1, with 8 positions matching TRBD1. CDR3 size: 14 residues. CDR1 SGHNT and CDR2 YENEEA come from the germline V gene. The V segment lost 10 bases and the J segment 4 bases; nucleotides outside the gene matches: 11. CDR3 amino acids: CATKTGTGLTEAFF. Here the CDR3 DNA reads TGTGCCACCAAGACCGGGACAGGCCTCACTGAAGCTTTCTTT.

V is TRBV5-1 and J is TRBJ2-2; TRBD2 aligns across 7 bases. CDR1 is SGHRS and CDR2 is YFSETQ in the germline V gene. V lost 4 bases, J lost 7 bases, and 13 bases stayed unmatched. This CDR3 contains 16 residues. CDR3 sequence (DNA): TGCGCCAGCAGCCTACTAGAGGGAGGGCCAGACGGGGAGCTGTTTTTT. Translating gives CASSLLEGGPDGELFF.

The gene calls are TRBV9 and TRBJ2-7; 7 positions agree with TRBD2. The CDR3 loop spans 14 amino acids. The junction had 6 bases not matched to a gene; V was cut back by 4 bases and J by 2 bases. Germline V gene sequence: CDR1 SGDLS, CDR2 YYNGEE. CDR3 residues: CASSSTGTTYEQYF. The CDR3 bases are TGTGCCAGCAGCAGTACCGGGACTACCTACGAGCAGTACTTC.

The CDR3 sequence: CASSLGLARPEQFF. CDR3 bases: TGTGCCAGCAGCCTAGGACTAGCGCGCCCTGAGCAGTTCTTC. The V and J genes are TRBV9 and TRBJ2-1; 9 nucleotides match TRBD2. The CDR3 has 14 residues. Germline trimming cut 4 bases from V and 9 bases from J; bases unmatched to any gene: 8. Germline assignment: CDR1 SGDLS and CDR2 YYNGEE.

CDR3 residues: CAWSVLAGSYNEQFF. CDR3 in DNA: TGTGCCTGGAGTGTATTAGCGGGCTCCTACAATGAGCAGTTCTTC. The genes are TRBV30 and TRBJ2-1; the match to TRBD2 covers 7 bases. The CDR3 sequence is 15 residues long. The germline V gene encodes CDR1 GTSNPN and CDR2 SVGIG (reference sequence). V lost 0 bases and J lost 0; bases outside the gene matches: 2.

This chain uses TRBV27 with TRBJ1-4; TRBD1 matches at 7 bases. Germline V CDR1 and CDR2: MNHEY, SMNVEV (reference sequence). The CDR3 runs 16 residues. V shed 4 bases and J 0 bases; nucleotides not matched to a gene: 5. Here the CDR3 DNA reads TGTGCCAGCAGTTCGCGCGGGACAGCAACTAATGAAAAACTGTTTTTT. Protein product: CASSSRGTATNEKLFF.

This chain joins TRBV27 and TRBJ1-5; tentative D call: TRBD1 (6 bases). The V and J ends lost 5 bases and 6 bases respectively, with 8 bases between them. This CDR3 is built from 12 residues. Germline loops: CDR1 MNHEY, CDR2 SMNVEV (reference sequence). CDR3 loop: CASSTRGQPQHF. The CDR3 region has the DNA TGTGCCAGCAGTACCAGGGGTCAGCCCCAGCATTTT.

This chain joins TRBV6-1 and TRBJ1-2; D gene uncertain. CDR3 length: 13 amino acids. Germline lookup yields CDR1 MNHNS and CDR2 SASEGT. V was trimmed by 8 bases and J by 10 bases, leaving 20 bases between them. In DNA form, the CDR3 reads TGTGCCAGCCGGAGGTTGGAGGCGGGAGCCTACACCTTC. As protein: CASRRLEAGAYTF.

The rearrangement uses TRBV5-4 and TRBJ2-3; tentative D call: TRBD1 (6 bases). The CDR3 extends over 15 amino acids. The V gene lost 0 bases and the J gene lost 1 base, with 9 bases spanning the gap. Germline V gene data show CDR1 as SGHNT and CDR2 as YYREEE (reference sequence). Written as DNA, the CDR3 is TGTGCCAGCAGCTTGGTAGGGGGTGGCACAGATACGCAGTATTTT. Protein sequence: CASSLVGGGTDTQYF. The entire variable domain, with the rest obtained from reference TRBV5-4 and TRBJ2-3, is as follows: ETGVTQSPTHLIKTRGQQVTLRCSSQSGHNTVSWYQQALGQGPQFIFQYYREEENGRGNFPPRFSGLQFPNYSSELNVNALELDDSALYLCASSLVGGGTDTQYFGPGTRLTVL.

The chain carries TRBV7-6 and TRBJ2-3, with 7 positions matching TRBD2. V was pared by 6 bases and J by 5 bases, with 5 bases of the junction left unmatched. Germline loops: CDR1 SGHVS, CDR2 FNYEAQ. CDR3 length: 13 residues. CDR3 loop: CASSSGRRDTQYF. The DNA for the CDR3 is TGTGCCAGCAGTTCCGGGAGGAGAGATACGCAGTATTTT.

The chain employs TRBV5-1 and TRBJ2-5; possibly TRBD2 for D (6 bases). Germline V gene data show CDR1 as SGHRS and CDR2 as YFSETQ. V lost 3 bases, J lost 4 bases, and 10 bases lay in between. This CDR3 contains 13 residues. CDR3 nucleotide sequence: TGCGCCAGCAGCTCCGGAGGGCTAGAGACCCAGTACTTC. This translates into CASSSGGLETQYF.

This chain links TRBV19 with TRBJ2-7, with D possibly matching TRBD1 (6 bases). CDR1 and CDR2 (germline): LNHDA, SQIVND (reference sequence). This CDR3 region has 13 residues. V lost 7 bases to trimming and J lost 2 bases, with 12 bases between them. The chain's CDR3 is CASTGDKAYEQYF. CDR3 in DNA: TGTGCCAGTACCGGGGACAAGGCCTACGAGCAGTACTTC.

The rearrangement links TRBV19 to TRBJ2-7; D perhaps matches TRBD1 (6 bases). The CDR3 is made up of 13 amino acids. Per the germline V gene, CDR1 is LNHDA and CDR2 is SQIVND (reference sequence). Trimming removed 5 bases at V and 6 bases at J, with 14 bases between. CDR3 protein: CASSATQGREQYF. Here the CDR3 DNA reads TGTGCCAGTAGTGCGACACAGGGCCGCGAGCAGTACTTC.

The gene calls are TRBV27 and TRBJ1-1; 7 bases agree with TRBD1. The CDR3 has 13 residues. Germline V CDR1 and CDR2: MNHEY, SMNVEV (reference sequence). Losses at the gene ends were 3 bases for V and 4 bases for J; bases not matched to a gene: 2. The CDR3 here is CASSLGQTTEAFF. Here the CDR3 DNA reads TGTGCCAGCAGTTTGGGACAGACCACTGAAGCTTTCTTT.

This clone showed up just once. The rearrangement joins TRBV30 to TRBJ2-7; weak D call: TRBD2 (6 bases). The ends were cut back, 4 bases at V and 7 bases at J, with 20 bases in the middle. The CDR3 runs to 14 residues. CDR1 and CDR2 (germline): GTSNPN, SVGIG (reference sequence). CDR3 in DNA: TGTGCCTGGATGCAACTTGCGGGAACTCAAGAGCAGTACTTC. Amino acids: CAWMQLAGTQEQYF.

The chain has TRBV6-5 and TRBJ2-3; 12 nucleotides align to TRBD2. Germline V lookup: CDR1 MNHEY, CDR2 SVGAGI. V was clipped by 2 bases and J by 3 bases; unmatched bases: 0. The CDR3 covers 15 residues. The CDR3: CASSYGLAGTDTQYF. Written as DNA, the CDR3 is TGTGCCAGCAGTTACGGACTAGCGGGGACAGATACGCAGTATTTT.

This sequence joins TRBV9 and TRBJ2-7, with TRBD2 identical over 9 bases. Germline V gives CDR1 SGDLS, CDR2 YYNGEE. With 0 bases clipped from V and 6 bases from J, the junction kept 10 bases outside the gene matches. There are 16 residues in the CDR3. CDR3 in amino acids: CASSVEPGGRAAEQYF. CDR3 coding DNA: TGTGCCAGCAGCGTAGAGCCGGGCGGGAGGGCTGCCGAGCAGTACTTC. Complete variable domain (other parts from reference TRBV9 and TRBJ2-7): DSGVTQTPKHLITATGQRVTLRCSPRSGDLSVYWYQQSLDQGLQFLIQYYNGEERAKGNILERFSAQQFPDLHSELNLSSLELGDSALYFCASSVEPGGRAAEQYFGPGTRLTVT.

The V call is TRBV7-9, the J call TRBJ2-5; a weak D match, TRBD2 (6 bases). In germline, CDR1 is SEHNR, CDR2 FQNEAQ (reference sequence). V was clipped by 7 bases and J by 4 bases, with 22 bases between them. CDR3 length: 16 residues. CDR3 amino acids: CASIPRRGSRRETQYF. The CDR3 nucleotides are TGTGCCAGCATCCCCAGACGGGGGAGCAGGCGAGAGACCCAGTACTTC.

V is TRBV6-6 and J is TRBJ1-3; a weak D match, TRBD1 (6 bases). The germline gives CDR1 MNHNY, CDR2 SVGAGI (reference sequence). Trimming took off 0 bases at V and 8 bases at J, with 14 bases between the two ends. The CDR3 is 15 residues long. The CDR3 region is CASSYSAARGDTIYF. DNA of the CDR3: TGTGCCAGCAGTTACTCGGCGGCCAGGGGTGACACCATATATTTT.

This chain links TRBV19 with TRBJ1-5; the match to TRBD1 covers 9 bases. CDR1 LNHDA and CDR2 SQIVND come from the germline V gene (reference sequence). The V gene end was trimmed by 1 base and the J gene end by 3 bases; junction bases not matched to a gene: 7. The CDR3 covers 17 residues. The CDR3 loop is CASSIAGGQGINQPQHF. The CDR3, as DNA: TGTGCCAGTAGTATAGCGGGGGGACAGGGTATCAATCAGCCCCAGCATTTT.

V usage is TRBV28 and J usage is TRBJ1-2; 9 bases are shared with TRBD1. Per germline, CDR1 MDHEN and CDR2 SYDVKM. Trimming at V came to 8 bases and at J to 5 bases, leaving 6 bases not matched to a gene. This CDR3 contains 13 residues. The CDR3 sequence is CASETGGIYGYTF. The CDR3 DNA follows: TGTGCCAGCGAGACAGGGGGGATTTATGGCTACACCTTC.